This is a list of T cell receptor beta chains from one sample in a study of cytomegalovirus exposure and HLA in healthy donors. Libraries were prepared by immunoSEQ multiplex PCR; TCRdb keeps only in-frame clonotypes and omits some of them. The sample has 40,000 to 55,000 clones, about two thirds seen once; the top ten hold 3.4%. Input material: PBMCs. The receptors were gathered from a woman in her twenties or thirties in good health and CMV-seronegative. CDR3s include the opening cysteine and the closing phenylalanine or tryptophan. D genes are given only for firm matches. Not all rows give a size; the values are once, few, many and, for expanded clones, a class.

clone_size,d_call,v_call,j_call,cdr3_nt,cdr3_aa
NA,NA,TRBV28,TRBJ2-3,TGTGCCAGCAGTTTAGTTCCAGGGCTCACAGATACGCAGTATTTT,CASSLVPGLTDTQYF
NA,NA,TRBV28,TRBJ2-3,TGTGCCAGCAGCTTGAAACTAGTGCTAGATACGCAGTATTTT,CASSLKLVLDTQYF
NA,NA,TRBV30,TRBJ1-3,TGTGCCTGGAGAGCTGATCCCACCTTCTCTGGAAACACCATATATTTT,CAWRADPTFSGNTIYF
NA,TRBD2,TRBV6-6,TRBJ2-5,TGTGCCAGCAGAAAAGCGGGAGGGCAACAAGAGACCCAGTACTTC,CASRKAGGQQETQYF
NA,TRBD1,TRBV29-1,TRBJ1-5,TGCAGCGTTTCACAGGGGTTCGGCAATCAGCCCCAGCATTTT,CSVSQGFGNQPQHF
NA,TRBD1,TRBV7-2,TRBJ2-5,TGTGCCAGCAATGAGTTGACAGGGGGTGGAGAGACCCAGTACTTC,CASNELTGGGETQYF
once,NA,TRBV30,TRBJ1-6,TGTGCCTGGAGTCCCGGTTCACCCCTCCACTTT,CAWSPGSPLHF
NA,NA,TRBV18,TRBJ2-2,TGTGCCAGCTCACCGCAAGCCGGGGTCACCGGGGAGCTGTTTTTT,CASSPQAGVTGELFF
NA,TRBD2,TRBV4-1,TRBJ2-5,TGCGCCAGCAGCCAAGATGGGTGGACTAGCGGGGGGTTCGGAGAGACCCAGTACTTC,CASSQDGWTSGGFGETQYF
NA,NA,TRBV29-1,TRBJ2-3,TGCAGCGTTAAGAACCTAGACCTAGGGCAGTATTTT,CSVKNLDLGQYF
NA,NA,TRBV6-5,TRBJ1-4,TGTGCCAGCAGTTACTCGGGGCCATGGGATGAAAAACTGTTTTTT,CASSYSGPWDEKLFF
once,TRBD1,TRBV25-1,TRBJ1-1,TGTGCCAGCAGTGAATATAGACAGGGGACTGAAGCTTTCTTT,CASSEYRQGTEAFF
NA,NA,TRBV7-9,TRBJ2-7,TGTGCCAGCAGTCACAGGGACCGCTACGAGCAGTACTTC,CASSHRDRYEQYF
NA,NA,TRBV6-1,TRBJ1-4,TGTGCCAGCACCTATGAAAAGAGAGCTAATGAAAAACTGTTTTTT,CASTYEKRANEKLFF
NA,TRBD2,TRBV25-1,TRBJ2-1,TGTGCCAGCAGTCGAGACCGGGCGGGAGGGGACAATGAGCAGTTCTTC,CASSRDRAGGDNEQFF
NA,NA,TRBV27,TRBJ2-7,TGTGCCAGCAGTTTCCGGGTTGGCGGCGAGCAGTACTTC,CASSFRVGGEQYF
NA,NA,TRBV29-1,TRBJ1-1,TGCAGCGCCGTGTGGGGCACAGGGTCGGTGGGTGAAGCTTTCTTT,CSAVWGTGSVGEAFF
NA,NA,TRBV30,TRBJ2-3,TGTGCCTGCGGACAGTCCTCCCCCACAGATACGCAGTATTTT,CACGQSSPTDTQYF
NA,NA,TRBV11-2,TRBJ1-1,TGTGCCAGCAGCTTAGCGACAGTTCTCTTGATGAACACTGAAGCTTTCTTT,CASSLATVLLMNTEAFF
NA,TRBD2,TRBV30,TRBJ2-3,TGTGCCTGGGTAGTGGGCGGGGGGCCGAATACGCAGTATTTT,CAWVVGGGPNTQYF
NA,TRBD1,TRBV25-1,TRBJ2-1,TGTGCCAGCAGCCCCTGGGGACAGGGCACCAATGAGCAGTTCTTC,CASSPWGQGTNEQFF
NA,NA,TRBV5-1,TRBJ2-7,TGCGCCAGCAGCCCTGACAAGTACTACGAGCAGTACTTC,CASSPDKYYEQYF
NA,NA,TRBV20-1,TRBJ1-2,TGCAGTGCAAAGAGAAAAGATGGCTACACCTTC,CSAKRKDGYTF
NA,NA,TRBV23-1,TRBJ1-6,TGCGCCAGCAGTCAATCTCCAACAGTTAATTCACCCCTCCACTTT,CASSQSPTVNSPLHF
NA,NA,TRBV4-1,TRBJ2-5,TGCGCCAGCAGCCAAGAGGTCAGTCTCCAAGAGACCCAGTACTTC,CASSQEVSLQETQYF
NA,TRBD2,TRBV7-2,TRBJ2-5,TGTGCCAGCAGCTCCCCGGATAGCGGGATACAAGAGACCCAGTACTTC,CASSSPDSGIQETQYF
once,TRBD2,TRBV5-1,TRBJ2-5,TGCGCCAGCAGCTTGGCACTAGCGGGTGGAGAGACCCAGTACTTC,CASSLALAGGETQYF
NA,NA,TRBV7-3,TRBJ1-1,TGTGCCAGCAGCGCGGGGGTGGGGGGCACTGAAGCTTTCTTT,CASSAGVGGTEAFF
NA,NA,TRBV30,TRBJ1-6,TGTGCCTGGAAGAACAGCTATAATTCACCCCTCCACTTT,CAWKNSYNSPLHF
NA,NA,TRBV19,TRBJ1-1,TGTGCCAGCGCGCAGGGAATGAACACTGAAGCTTTCTTT,CASAQGMNTEAFF
NA,NA,TRBV5-1,TRBJ1-5,TGCGCCAGCAGCTTAGAGGGCCGGCAGCCCCAGCATTTT,CASSLEGRQPQHF
NA,NA,TRBV7-9,TRBJ2-7,TGTGCCAGCAGGTCACCCGGCGGCGGGCGTATCTCCTACGAGCAGTACTTC,CASRSPGGGRISYEQYF
NA,NA,TRBV2,TRBJ2-1,TGTGCCAGCAGTTCTCAAACTGGGCGGCACGGGAGGCAGTTCTTC,CASSSQTGRHGRQFF
few,NA,TRBV21-1,TRBJ1-5,TGTGCCAGCAGTAAAGTAGGGGCAACATATGGCAATCAGCCCCAGCATTTT,CASSKVGATYGNQPQHF
NA,TRBD1,TRBV5-1,TRBJ1-1,TGCGCCAGCAGTCTGGAGGGGACAGGGGTTGATGAAGCTTTCTTT,CASSLEGTGVDEAFF
few,NA,TRBV7-9,TRBJ2-7,TGTGCCAGCAGCGACATGTTATACGAGCAGTACTTC,CASSDMLYEQYF
NA,NA,TRBV6-6,TRBJ2-4,TGTGCCAGCGTCCCCGGACAGGGAGGGGACATTCAGTACTTC,CASVPGQGGDIQYF
NA,TRBD1,TRBV30,TRBJ2-7,TGTGCCTGGGGACAGGTCCACGAGCAGTACTTC,CAWGQVHEQYF
NA,NA,TRBV30,TRBJ2-2,TGTGCCTGGAGGGCTAGTCGAGGGAGCACCGGGGAGCTGTTTTTT,CAWRASRGSTGELFF
NA,NA,TRBV7-8,TRBJ2-7,TGTGCCAGCAGCTTAATGTACTACGAGCAGTACTTC,CASSLMYYEQYF
NA,TRBD1,TRBV27,TRBJ1-2,TGTGCCAGCAGTCCTACAGGGGTGCGAGGCTACACCTTC,CASSPTGVRGYTF
NA,NA,TRBV19,TRBJ2-5,TGTGCCAGTAGTCCTCTTCCGCGAGAGACCCAGTACTTC,CASSPLPRETQYF
once,NA,TRBV9,TRBJ2-5,TGTGCCAGCAGCGTAGGGCATCACCAAGAGACCCAGTACTTC,CASSVGHHQETQYF
NA,TRBD1,TRBV9,TRBJ1-5,TGTGCCAGCAGCACGACAGGGGGAGGTCAGCCCCAGCATTTT,CASSTTGGGQPQHF
NA,TRBD2,TRBV6-4,TRBJ2-1,TGTGCCAGCAGTGACGGGTTAGGACTAGCCCGTGAGCAGTTCTTC,CASSDGLGLAREQFF
NA,TRBD2,TRBV6-4,TRBJ2-1,TGTGCCAGCAGTGTCGAGGCAGCGGGAGGGGGAAATGAGCAGTTCTTC,CASSVEAAGGGNEQFF
few,TRBD1,TRBV5-1,TRBJ2-7,TGCGCCAGCAGCCCGGCAGGGGGCAGGCGCTACGAGCAGTACTTC,CASSPAGGRRYEQYF
NA,TRBD2,TRBV7-2,TRBJ2-1,TGTGCCAGCAGCGCCCCGGGACTAGCGAACAATGAGCAGTTCTTC,CASSAPGLANNEQFF
NA,NA,TRBV7-9,TRBJ2-1,TGTGCCAGCAGCTTATTTGCAGGGGCATACAATGAGCAGTTCTTC,CASSLFAGAYNEQFF
NA,TRBD1,TRBV10-3,TRBJ2-5,TGTGCCATCAGGTCGGGACAGGGTGCCCAAGAGACCCAGTACTTC,CAIRSGQGAQETQYF
NA,TRBD1,TRBV6-4,TRBJ1-1,TGTGCCAGCACCAGGGGGCGCGAGCAAACGAACACTGAAGCTTTCTTT,CASTRGREQTNTEAFF
NA,TRBD1,TRBV5-1,TRBJ1-2,TGCGCCAGCAGCTTGGCGGCAGGGGGCGCCCATGGCTACACCTTC,CASSLAAGGAHGYTF
NA,TRBD2,TRBV5-1,TRBJ2-1,TGCGCCAGCAGCATGACTAGCGGGAGGGGTAATGAGCAGTTCTTC,CASSMTSGRGNEQFF